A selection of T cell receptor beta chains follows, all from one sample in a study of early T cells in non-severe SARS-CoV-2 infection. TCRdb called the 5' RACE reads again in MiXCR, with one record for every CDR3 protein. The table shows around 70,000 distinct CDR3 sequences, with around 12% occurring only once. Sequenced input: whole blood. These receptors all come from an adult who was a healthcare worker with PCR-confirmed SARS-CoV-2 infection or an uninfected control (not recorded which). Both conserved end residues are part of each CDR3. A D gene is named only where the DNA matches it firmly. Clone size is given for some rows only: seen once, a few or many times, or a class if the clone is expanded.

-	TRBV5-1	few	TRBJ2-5	TGCGCCAGCAGTTATCGCACATGGCAAGAGACCCAGTACTTC	CASSYRTWQETQYF
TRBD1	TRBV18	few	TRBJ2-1	TGTGCCAGCTCACTGGGACAGGGGGCAGGGAATGAGCAGTTCTTC	CASSLGQGAGNEQFF
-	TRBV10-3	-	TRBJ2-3	TGTGCCACACAACACACAGATACGCAGTATTTT	CATQHTDTQYF
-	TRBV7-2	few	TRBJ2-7	TGTGCCAGCAGCCCCCCACGAGGCGAGCAGTACTTC	CASSPPRGEQYF
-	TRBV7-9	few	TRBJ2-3	TGTGCCAGCAGCTCAGGAGGACCGTCGACAGCAGATACGCAGTATTTT	CASSSGGPSTADTQYF
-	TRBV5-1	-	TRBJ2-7	TGCGCCAGCAGCTTGACAGGAAGCGAGCAGTACTTC	CASSLTGSEQYF
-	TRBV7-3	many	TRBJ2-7	TGTGCCAGCAGCTTAAGCGCGGACTCCTACGAGCAGTACTTC	CASSLSADSYEQYF
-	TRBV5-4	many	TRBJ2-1	TGTGCCAGCAGCGTAGAGGGCTCTGGGGATGAGCAGTTCTTC	CASSVEGSGDEQFF
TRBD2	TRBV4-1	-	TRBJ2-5	TGCGCCAGCAGCCAAGGGCTAGCGGGGGTTTTGTACCAAGAGACCCAGTACTTC	CASSQGLAGVLYQETQYF
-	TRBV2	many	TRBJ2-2	TGTGCCAGCACAGACAACACCGGGGAGCTGTTTTTT	CASTDNTGELFF
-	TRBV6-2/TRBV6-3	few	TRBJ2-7	TGTGCCAGCAGCCCCTCGGCGGGCTCGTCTAAGCAGTACTTC	CASSPSAGSSKQYF
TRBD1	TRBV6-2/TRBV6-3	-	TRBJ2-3	TGTGTCAGCAGTTCCGGGACAGGGGGCGCGGATACGCAGTATTTT	CVSSSGTGGADTQYF
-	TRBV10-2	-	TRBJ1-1	TGCGCCAGCAGTCCCAGGGGAATTGTTCTTGGGCCCGGGGAAGCTTTCTTT	CASSPRGIVLGPGEAFF
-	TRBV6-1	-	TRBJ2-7	TGTGCCAGCAGCGCGGGGGCCAGGGAGCAGTACTTC	CASSAGAREQYF
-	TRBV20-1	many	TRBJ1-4	TGCAGTGCTGCGGTTGGGCCGACGCATAATGAAAAACTGTTTTTT	CSAAVGPTHNEKLFF
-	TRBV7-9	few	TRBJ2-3	TGTGCCAGCAGCTCCCAACGTTCTAGCGCGTCCGGCACAGATACGCAGTATTTT	CASSSQRSSASGTDTQYF
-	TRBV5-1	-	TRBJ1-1	TGCGCCAGCAGCTTGACGGCAGGGAACACTGAAGCTTTCTTT	CASSLTAGNTEAFF
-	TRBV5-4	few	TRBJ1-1	TGTGCCAGCAGCACGGGAGGTCGGGGAGGGCTGATGAACACTGAAGCTTTCTTT	CASSTGGRGGLMNTEAFF
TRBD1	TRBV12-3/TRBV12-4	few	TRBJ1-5	TGTGCCAGCTCCCGGGACAGGAGCAATCAGCCCCAGCATTTT	CASSRDRSNQPQHF
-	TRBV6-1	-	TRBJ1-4	TGTGCCTCGCGGCGGGCCAATAATGAAAAACTGTTTTTT	CASRRANNEKLFF
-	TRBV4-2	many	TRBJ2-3	TGTGCCAGCAGCCAAGGGGTACCCACAGATACGCAGTATTTT	CASSQGVPTDTQYF
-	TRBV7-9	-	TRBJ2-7	TGTGCCAGCAGCGCTGGTTACTTGACCTACGAGCAGTACTTC	CASSAGYLTYEQYF